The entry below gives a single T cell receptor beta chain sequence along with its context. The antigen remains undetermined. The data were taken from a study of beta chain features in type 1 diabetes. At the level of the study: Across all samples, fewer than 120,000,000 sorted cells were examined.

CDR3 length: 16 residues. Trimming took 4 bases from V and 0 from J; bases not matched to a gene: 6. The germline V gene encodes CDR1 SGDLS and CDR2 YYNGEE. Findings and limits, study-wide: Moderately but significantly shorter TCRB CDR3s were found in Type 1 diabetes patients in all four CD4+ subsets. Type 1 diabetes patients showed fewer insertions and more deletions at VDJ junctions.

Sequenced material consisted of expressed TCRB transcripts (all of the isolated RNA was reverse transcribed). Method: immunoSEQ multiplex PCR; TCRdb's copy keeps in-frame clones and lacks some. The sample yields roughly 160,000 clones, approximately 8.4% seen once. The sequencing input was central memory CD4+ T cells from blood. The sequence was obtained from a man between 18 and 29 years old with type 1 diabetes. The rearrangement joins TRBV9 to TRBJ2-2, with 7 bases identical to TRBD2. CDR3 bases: TGTGCCAGCAGCTCACCGGGAGGTTCGAACACCGGGGAGCTGTTTTTT. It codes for CASSSPGGSNTGELFF. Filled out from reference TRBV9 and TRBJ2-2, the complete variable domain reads DSGVTQTPKHLITATGQRVTLRCSPRSGDLSVYWYQQSLDQGLQFLIQYYNGEERAKGNILERFSAQQFPDLHSELNLSSLELGDSALYFCASSSPGGSNTGELFFGEGSRLTVL.